This TCR gamma chain was sequenced for a study of γδ T cells in repeated Plasmodium falciparum infection. The CDR3 sequence is 14 residues long. The germline V gene has CDR1 EGSTGY and CDR2 YDSYTSSV. Broader study findings: Compared with Australian children, Malian Vdelta2-negative repertoires seemed more clonal, less diverse, less shared.

A few counts support this clone. Antigen unknown. TCRdb pairs this DNA with a much larger clone's protein that differs at residue 3, likely a read error; the protein shown was translated from the DNA. Sequencing covered both gamma and delta TCR chains per sample. TCRdb made new clone calls on the multiplex PCR reads using CATT. The repertoire holds 27,000 or so gamma-chain clones, with roughly 1.4% as singletons. Flow sorting of PBMC yielded separate Vgamma9/Vdelta2+ and Vdelta2-negative gammadelta T cell populations for bulk repertoire analysis. The sequenced sample was gamma-delta T cells from blood. The TCR sequence derives from a pool of human donors (malaria-infected and uninfected, not separated). V gene TRGV4 combines with J gene TRGJ1 or TRGJ2. In the absence of a J gene in TCRdb, the DNA was matched to germline to assign it here. The CDR3 spells CAAWDGPSYYKKLF. In DNA, the CDR3 is TGTGCCGCCTGGGATGGCCCTTCTTATTATAAGAAACTCTTT.